Listed below are T cell receptor beta chains from one sample, sequenced in a study of cytomegalovirus exposure and HLA in healthy donors. Clones were read by immunoSEQ multiplex PCR, and TCRdb kept only the in-frame ones, dropping some. Of 150,000 to 200,000 clones listed, approximately 80% are singletons. The specimen was PBMCs. The origin of the receptors is a woman in her thirties or forties in good health and CMV-seropositive. Each CDR3 is given with its conserved first and last residue. Each record gives: D gene, clone size, V gene, J gene, CDR3 DNA, CDR3 protein. The D gene is left open where the match is weak. Size tells how often a clone was seen (once, few, many) or the class of an expanded clone, and some rows leave it out.

D gene: NA
clone size: few
V gene: TRBV4-1
J gene: TRBJ1-2
CDR3 DNA: TGCGCCAGCAGCCAGGCTCAGGGTAACGATCGTGGCTACACCTTC
CDR3 protein: CASSQAQGNDRGYTF

D gene: NA
clone size: NA
V gene: TRBV30
J gene: TRBJ1-1
CDR3 DNA: TGTGCCTGGAGTATCAGGGGCGCCCCGAACACTGAAGCTTTCTTT
CDR3 protein: CAWSIRGAPNTEAFF

D gene: TRBD1
clone size: NA
V gene: TRBV5-6
J gene: TRBJ2-7
CDR3 DNA: TGTGCCAGCAGCCCCAATAGACGCGGGACAGGACTCTACGAGCAGTACTTC
CDR3 protein: CASSPNRRGTGLYEQYF

D gene: TRBD1
clone size: NA
V gene: TRBV29-1
J gene: TRBJ1-2
CDR3 DNA: TGCAGCGTTGTCGTGGGACAGCGCTATGGCTACACCTTC
CDR3 protein: CSVVVGQRYGYTF

D gene: NA
clone size: NA
V gene: TRBV21-1
J gene: TRBJ1-2
CDR3 DNA: TGTGCCAGCAGCACCCGGGACTCATTCCGCTACACCTTC
CDR3 protein: CASSTRDSFRYTF

D gene: NA
clone size: NA
V gene: TRBV6-6
J gene: TRBJ1-4
CDR3 DNA: TGTGCCAGCAGTTACCCGACAGCAACTAATGAAAAACTGTTTTTT
CDR3 protein: CASSYPTATNEKLFF

D gene: TRBD1
clone size: NA
V gene: TRBV19
J gene: TRBJ1-2
CDR3 DNA: TGTGCCAGTGGACAGGGGGGCTTTTATCCTAACTATGGCTACACCTTC
CDR3 protein: CASGQGGFYPNYGYTF

D gene: TRBD1
clone size: NA
V gene: TRBV10-3
J gene: TRBJ2-7
CDR3 DNA: TGTGCCATCAGTGAGGGCCCTACAGGGGGCGGGTACGAGCAGTACTTC
CDR3 protein: CAISEGPTGGGYEQYF

D gene: NA
clone size: NA
V gene: TRBV18
J gene: TRBJ1-1
CDR3 DNA: TGTGCCAGCTCACCGGGCCAGAACACTGAAGCTTTCTTT
CDR3 protein: CASSPGQNTEAFF

D gene: NA
clone size: NA
V gene: TRBV27
J gene: TRBJ2-6
CDR3 DNA: TGTGCCAGCAGGGGGCCTCCTAGCTCTGGGGCCAACGTCCTGACTTTC
CDR3 protein: CASRGPPSSGANVLTF

D gene: NA
clone size: once
V gene: TRBV7-2
J gene: TRBJ1-1
CDR3 DNA: TGTGCCAGCAGCTTAGAAATCCGGGCTGAAGCTTTCTTT
CDR3 protein: CASSLEIRAEAFF

D gene: TRBD2
clone size: once
V gene: TRBV15
J gene: TRBJ2-5
CDR3 DNA: TGTGCCACCAGCACGGGGGGGAAGGAGACCCAGTACTTC
CDR3 protein: CATSTGGKETQYF

D gene: NA
clone size: NA
V gene: TRBV19
J gene: TRBJ1-1
CDR3 DNA: TGTGCCAGTCGGGGGGTATACACTGAAGCTTTCTTT
CDR3 protein: CASRGVYTEAFF

D gene: NA
clone size: NA
V gene: TRBV5-5
J gene: TRBJ1-4
CDR3 DNA: TGTGCCAGCAGCTTGGGGACAGCAAAAAATGAAAAACTGTTTTTT
CDR3 protein: CASSLGTAKNEKLFF

D gene: TRBD1
clone size: NA
V gene: TRBV29-1
J gene: TRBJ1-1
CDR3 DNA: TGCAGCGTGCCGACAGGGGGAGTGACTGAAGCTTTCTTT
CDR3 protein: CSVPTGGVTEAFF

D gene: NA
clone size: once
V gene: TRBV4-2
J gene: TRBJ2-5
CDR3 DNA: TGTGCCAGCAGCCCCGGGACTCGACAAGAGACCCAGTACTTC
CDR3 protein: CASSPGTRQETQYF

D gene: NA
clone size: NA
V gene: TRBV5-5
J gene: TRBJ1-3
CDR3 DNA: TGTGCCAGCAGCCCTCAGGTCATGGCTGGAAGCACCATATATTTT
CDR3 protein: CASSPQVMAGSTIYF

D gene: TRBD1
clone size: NA
V gene: TRBV7-9
J gene: TRBJ1-1
CDR3 DNA: TGTGCCAGCAGCACCCAGGGGGCGCCGACTGAAGCTTTCTTT
CDR3 protein: CASSTQGAPTEAFF

D gene: TRBD1
clone size: NA
V gene: TRBV6-6
J gene: TRBJ2-5
CDR3 DNA: TGTGCCAGCAGGGCTGGTGGGGACAGCCAGACCCAGTACTTC
CDR3 protein: CASRAGGDSQTQYF

D gene: NA
clone size: few
V gene: TRBV25-1
J gene: TRBJ1-4
CDR3 DNA: TGTGCCAGCAGTGAATATATGGGGGGGCGCGATGAAAAACTGTTTTTT
CDR3 protein: CASSEYMGGRDEKLFF

D gene: NA
clone size: NA
V gene: TRBV30
J gene: TRBJ2-7
CDR3 DNA: TGTGCCTGGAGTGGACACCAGCCCGACGAGCAGTACTTC
CDR3 protein: CAWSGHQPDEQYF

D gene: TRBD1
clone size: once
V gene: TRBV27
J gene: TRBJ1-2
CDR3 DNA: TGTGCCAGCAGTTTATTCGGACAGGCCTACACCTTC
CDR3 protein: CASSLFGQAYTF

D gene: NA
clone size: NA
V gene: TRBV6-1
J gene: TRBJ2-7
CDR3 DNA: TGTGCCAGCACCCGGGCCTACGAGCAGTACTTC
CDR3 protein: CASTRAYEQYF

D gene: TRBD2
clone size: NA
V gene: TRBV7-7
J gene: TRBJ2-5
CDR3 DNA: TGTGCCAGCAGTCTAACGGGGGGGGCGAAAGAGACCCAGTACTTC
CDR3 protein: CASSLTGGAKETQYF